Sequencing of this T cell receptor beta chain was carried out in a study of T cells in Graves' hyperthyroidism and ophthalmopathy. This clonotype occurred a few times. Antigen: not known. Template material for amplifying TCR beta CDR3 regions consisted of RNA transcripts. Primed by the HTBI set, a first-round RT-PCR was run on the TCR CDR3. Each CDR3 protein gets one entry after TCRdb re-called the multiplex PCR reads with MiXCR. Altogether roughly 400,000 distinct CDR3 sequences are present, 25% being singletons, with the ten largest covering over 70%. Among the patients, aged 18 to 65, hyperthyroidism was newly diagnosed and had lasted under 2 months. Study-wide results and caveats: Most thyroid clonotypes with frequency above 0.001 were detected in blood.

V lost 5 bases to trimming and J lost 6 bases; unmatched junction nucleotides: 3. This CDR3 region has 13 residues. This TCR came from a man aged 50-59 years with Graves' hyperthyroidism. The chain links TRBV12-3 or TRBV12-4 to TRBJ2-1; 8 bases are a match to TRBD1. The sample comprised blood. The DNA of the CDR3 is TGTGCCAGCAGTCCCACAGGGGGCAATGAGCAGTTCTTC. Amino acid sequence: CASSPTGGNEQFF.